The entry that follows covers one T cell receptor (beta chain) sequence. The antigen is unknown. V was shortened by 4 bases and J by 0 bases, with 25 bases between the two germline ends. Germline CDR1 reads SGHVS; CDR2 reads FNYEAQ. This CDR3 has 20 residues. The data originate from a study of blood T cells in healthy people across ages. Findings of the study overall: When set beside aged donors, long-lived donors presented more naive CD4+ cells and higher diversity.

It was with a sample-barcoded 5' primer and a J-beta primer mix that a second PCR of roughly 7 to 12 cycles was run. TCRdb ran MiXCR on the 5' RACE reads and lists one entry per CDR3 protein. The repertoire includes 1,500,000 or so distinct CDR3 sequences, approximately 59% of them detected once, and under 8.5% sits in the top ten. Sequencing used blood. This TCR came from a man aged 18 to 30 in good health. The V call is TRBV7-6, the J call TRBJ2-1, with D possibly matching TRBD1 (5 bases). This chain's CDR3 is CASSSPDKVFTRLSYNEQFF. The CDR3 bases are TGTGCCAGCAGCTCCCCGGACAAGGTTTTCACCCGACTCTCCTACAATGAGCAGTTCTTC.